Each of the 21 T cell receptor beta chains below was sequenced from the same sample in a study of T cell clonality in common variable immunodeficiency (dated by TCRdb to the mid-2010s). Overall results and qualifications from the work: CVID TCRbeta sequences reportedly showed fewer deletions and N-nucleotide insertions and lacked highly modified clones with 13 or more V deletions.

Antigens for these TCRs are unknown. Library method: the immunoSEQ multiplex PCR assay. This is the immuneACCESS table as TCRdb keeps it, with only in-frame sequences that have V and J called. A part of the clones is gone; compared with another copy, unresolved V genes explain less than half, and the rest is unexplained. This sample has 28,000 or so clones, none of them a singleton. Approximately 3% of the sample is in the top ten clones. Input material: peripheral blood mononuclear cells. The receptors were gathered from a human donor with common variable immunodeficiency.

This clone was picked up a small number of times. The read is 3 residues too short to cover the CDR3 end, so that end is filled in from the germline J gene. The chain couples TRBV19 to TRBJ2-2, with 11 bases aligning to TRBD2. The germline gives CDR1 LNHDA, CDR2 SQIVND (reference sequence). J gave up 1 base and V 1 base, and 5 bases lay outside the gene matches. This CDR3 contains 18 residues. CDR3 bases read: TGTGCCAGTAGTATAGGAGGTAGCGGGGGGGTGAACACCGGGGAG. It specifies CASSIGGSGGVNTGE. The entire CDR3 is CASSIGGSGGVNTGELFF.

This clone qualifies as medium-sized. The read ends 3 residues before the CDR3 terminus; that terminus is restored from the germline J gene. The chain has TRBV13 and TRBJ2-7; 9 bases are a match to TRBD1. The ends lost 4 bases at V and 5 bases at J; junction bases unmatched: 6. CDR1 is PRHDT, CDR2 FYEKMQ, per germline (reference sequence). The CDR3 totals 14 residues. This CDR3 reads CASSSRDRVDEQYF. The sequenced CDR3 bases are TGTGCCAGCAGCTCACGGGACAGGGTCGACGAG.

Regarding this clone: The read falls 3 residues short of the CDR3 end, and the missing part is taken from the germline J gene. This rearrangement joins TRBV5-6 to TRBJ2-7; TRBD1 aligns across 8 bases. The CDR3 is made up of 15 amino acids. Germline-derived CDR1 and CDR2 are SGHDT and YYEEEE. The trim removed 4 bases at V and 0 bases at J, leaving 6 bases unmatched. The sequenced CDR3 bases are TGTGCCAGCAGCCCCGGGACAGGTTCCTCCTACGAG. As protein: CASSPGTGSSYE. The entire CDR3 sequence reads CASSPGTGSSYEQYF.

A few counts support this clone. The CDR3 goes on 3 residues after the read ends, and that part is filled in from the germline J gene. The chain joins TRBV6-1 to TRBJ2-5, with D perhaps TRBD1 or TRBD2 (5 bases each). This CDR3 is built from 13 residues. The germline gives CDR1 MNHNS, CDR2 SASEGT. Trimming took 3 bases from V and 6 from J, leaving 11 bases between them. Here the CDR3 reads CASSERGAQTQYF. Partial CDR3 DNA: TGTGCCAGCAGTGAGAGAGGGGCGCAGACC.

There are many counts of this clone. The sequenced fragment ends 3 residues before the CDR3 boundary, so the rest is inferred from the germline J gene. The chain uses TRBV20-1 and TRBJ1-6; TRBD1 matches 8 bases. Germline CDR1 DFQATT, CDR2 SNEGSKA (reference sequence). This CDR3 comprises 13 residues. V lost 5 bases and J lost 6; bases outside the gene matches: 3. The CDR3 sequence: CSAGQGANSPLHF. The CDR3 DNA, read in part, is TGCAGTGCTGGACAGGGAGCTAATTCACCC.

This clone was counted ten times or more. Partial CDR3 DNA: TGTGCCTGGGAAATAGACAGGGGTGGTGGC. Its translation is CAWEIDRGGG. In full, the CDR3 reads CAWEIDRGGGYTF. V gene TRBV30 combines with J gene TRBJ1-2; 8 nucleotides match TRBD1. Read sequence stops 3 residues before the CDR3 end, and the germline J gene provides the missing end. CDR1 and CDR2 from the germline V gene are GTSNPN and SVGIG (reference sequence). The junction had 9 bases not matched to a gene; V was cut back by 5 bases and J by 7 bases. The CDR3 runs 13 residues. Drawing the rest from reference TRBV30 and TRBJ1-2, the complete variable domain is SQTIHQWPATLVQPVGSPLSLECTVEGTSNPNLYWYRQAAGRGLQLLFYSVGIGQISSEVPQNLSASRPQDRQFILSSKKLLLSDSGFYLCAWEIDRGGGYTFGSGTRLTVV.

This clone was recorded at least ten times. The read terminates 3 residues ahead of where the CDR3 ends, so the germline J gene completes it. V is TRBV7-2 and J is TRBJ1-2, with 9 positions matching TRBD1. The V gene's germline CDR1 is SGHTA and CDR2 FQGNSA. CDR3 length: 13 residues. The CDR3 spells CASSLGDRAGYTF. The CDR3 bases that were read are TGTGCCAGCAGCTTAGGGGACAGGGCAGGC.

The table lists this clone with a few counts. Read data end 3 residues before the CDR3 end; the end is taken from the germline J gene. The rearrangement uses TRBV2 and TRBJ1-1, with TRBD1 matching over 8 bases. The CDR3 is 15 residues long. V lost 5 bases, J lost 3 bases, and 8 bases stayed unmatched. In germline, CDR1 is SNHLY, CDR2 FYNNEI. The CDR3: CASSPLTGEDTEAFF. CDR3 bases read: TGTGCCAGCAGTCCATTGACAGGGGAAGACACTGAA.

Concerning this clone itself: With the read ending 3 residues before the CDR3 end, the germline J gene is used to fill in that end. The chain is built from TRBV18 and TRBJ1-1; 9 positions match TRBD1. V shed 2 bases and J 5 bases; nucleotides not matched to a gene: 6. This CDR3 has 15 amino acids. Germline CDR1 reads KGHSH; CDR2 reads LQKENI. The CDR3 spells CASSPGTGFRTEAFF. The part of the CDR3 DNA that was read is TGTGCCAGCTCACCAGGGACAGGGTTTCGGACTGAA.

As concerns this clone: The sequenced fragment ends 3 residues before the CDR3 boundary, so the rest is inferred from the germline J gene. V usage is TRBV7-3 and J usage is TRBJ2-3; 9 bases agree with TRBD1. Germline CDR1 reads SGHTA; CDR2 reads FQGTGA. This CDR3 has 15 residues. The ends lost 2 bases at V and 6 bases at J; junction bases unmatched: 6. The sequenced part of the CDR3 DNA is TGTGCCAGCAGCTTAGGGGGACAGGGTGTGGATACG. Encoded protein: CASSLGGQGVDT. The whole CDR3 protein reads CASSLGGQGVDTQYF.

This clone was detected only a few times. The observed sequence ends 3 residues before the CDR3 terminus, with the missing tail filled in from the germline J gene. The chain has TRBV7-9 and TRBJ2-7; D perhaps matches TRBD1 (6 bases). Trimming cost V 1 base and J 0 bases, with 10 bases left between them. The germline V gene encodes CDR1 SEHNR and CDR2 FQNEAQ (reference sequence). This CDR3 is 15 amino acids long. CDR3 region: CASSLVGQSSYEQYF. CDR3 DNA, as far as it was read: TGTGCCAGCAGCTTAGTTGGACAGAGCTCCTACGAG.

This clone was counted ten times or more. Sequencing ends 3 residues short of the CDR3 end; the germline J gene provides the rest. This rearrangement joins TRBV19 to TRBJ2-2, with TRBD2 identical over 7 bases. This CDR3 contains 14 residues. Germline assignment: CDR1 LNHDA and CDR2 SQIVND (reference sequence). The V gene end was trimmed by 2 bases and the J gene end by 5 bases; junction bases not matched to a gene: 2. The sequenced CDR3 bases are TGTGCCAGTAGTATAAGCGGGGAGACCGGGGAG. As protein: CASSISGETGE. The full CDR3 protein is CASSISGETGELFF.

This clone was seen a few times. The read falls 3 residues short of the CDR3 end, and the missing part is taken from the germline J gene. J is TRBJ2-5 and V is TRBV2; D is perhaps TRBD2 (6 bases). The CDR3 has 14 amino acids. Germline lookup yields CDR1 SNHLY and CDR2 FYNNEI. The ends were cut back, 8 bases at V and 5 bases at J, with 18 bases in the middle. CDR3: CASARLGRIETQYF. The CDR3 DNA, read in part, is TGTGCCAGCGCCCGACTAGGGAGGATCGAGACC.

This clone was found many times. The sequence runs out 3 residues before the end of the CDR3; the remainder is reconstructed from the germline J gene. The chain recombines TRBV5-1 with TRBJ1-4; 7 bases agree with TRBD1. Trimming cost V 0 bases and J 7 bases; bases outside gene matches: 9. CDR1 SGHRS and CDR2 YFSETQ come from the germline V gene. CDR3 length equals 16 residues. CDR3 DNA, as far as it was read: TGCGCCAGCAGCTTGGATAGCCAGGGGGGCGGTGAAAAA. As protein: CASSLDSQGGGEK. Given in full, the CDR3 is CASSLDSQGGGEKLFF.

A remark on this clone: The DNA ends 3 residues before the CDR3 does, and the rest of the CDR3 is filled in from the germline J gene. The genes are TRBV6-2 or TRBV6-3 and TRBJ1-2; D gene uncertain. Trimming removed 5 bases from V and 5 bases from J, with 6 bases in between. Germline V gene data show CDR1 as MNHEY and CDR2 as SVGEGT. The CDR3 sequence is 11 residues long. The CDR3 sequence: CASSRGYGYTF. Incomplete CDR3 DNA: TGTGCCAGCAGTCGAGGGTATGGC.

Concerning this clone: The read terminates 3 residues before the CDR3 end, so the remaining end is supplied by the germline J gene. The chain links TRBV7-2 to TRBJ2-7; perhaps TRBD2 as D (6 bases). The CDR3 extends over 14 amino acids. Trimming took off 1 base at V and 2 bases at J, with 9 bases between the two ends. The germline CDR1 and CDR2 sequences are SGHTA and FQGNSA. Partial CDR3 DNA: TGTGCCAGCAGCTTAGGGCGGGGAGCCTACGAG. Translation gives CASSLGRGAYE. The full CDR3 protein reads CASSLGRGAYEQYF.

In the case of this clone: The read halts 3 residues ahead of the CDR3 end, with the missing end drawn from the germline J gene. The rearrangement links TRBV19 to TRBJ1-1; D may be TRBD1 (5 bases). Trimming removed 3 bases at V and 0 bases at J, with 11 bases between. Germline CDR1 is LNHDA and CDR2 is SQIVND (reference sequence). CDR3 length: 15 residues. Partial CDR3 DNA: TGTGCCAGTAGTATCGGGGGGGACCTGAACACTGAA. Its protein is CASSIGGDLNTE. The whole CDR3 is CASSIGGDLNTEAFF.

This clone was counted only a few times. The CDR3 end is not reached by the read, which stops 3 residues before it; the germline J gene fills it in. This rearrangement joins TRBV18 to TRBJ2-2; D gene uncertain. The V end lost 0 bases, the J end lost 5 bases, and 7 bases lay between the germline ends. The CDR3 covers 14 residues. Germline-derived CDR1 and CDR2 are KGHSH and LQKENI. The CDR3: CASSPPSVTGELFF. Incomplete CDR3 DNA: TGTGCCAGCTCACCACCGTCAGTTACCGGGGAG.

The table lists this clone with a few counts. Sequencing ends 3 residues short of the CDR3 end; the germline J gene provides the rest. The chain combines TRBV6-1 with TRBJ1-5; D not resolved. The CDR3 sequence is 13 residues long. V was cut by 4 bases and J by 4 bases, with 8 bases left in between. The V gene's germline CDR1 is MNHNS and CDR2 SASEGT. The sequenced part of the CDR3 DNA is TGTGCCAGCAGTGCCCACATTAATCAGCCC. Its protein is CASSAHINQP. The whole CDR3 protein is CASSAHINQPQHF.

This clone has at least ten counts. The read gets to within 3 residues of the CDR3 end, and the germline J gene fills in the rest. The V and J genes are TRBV7-3 and TRBJ2-5; D uncertain. Trimming shortened V by 4 bases and J by 2 bases, and 11 bases separated the two germline ends. Germline V gene sequence: CDR1 SGHTA, CDR2 FQGTGA. This CDR3 contains 14 residues. CDR3 DNA (partial): TGTGCCAGCAGCTCCCTCGGCGGACAAGAGACC. Amino acids: CASSSLGGQET. The full CDR3 protein reads CASSSLGGQETQYF.

This clone came up a few times. The read halts 3 residues ahead of the CDR3 end, with the missing end drawn from the germline J gene. J is TRBJ2-1 and V is TRBV19, with TRBD1 as a possible D gene (5 bases). Germline V gene data show CDR1 as LNHDA and CDR2 as SQIVND (reference sequence). Trimming shortened V by 7 bases and J by 9 bases, and 25 bases separated the two germline ends. There are 16 residues in the CDR3. The CDR3 loop reads CASTPPRGRVFSEQFF. The sequenced CDR3 bases are TGTGCCAGTACTCCACCCCGTGGCAGGGTCTTCAGTGAG.